The source of this T cell receptor (beta chain) is a study of Graves' ophthalmopathy and Graves' hyperthyroidism. Study results and limitations: A majority of expanded thyroid clonotypes exceeding 0.001 frequency were likewise present in blood. Ophthalmopathy could be told apart from stable hyperthyroidism by a 13-signature model (about 90% sensitivity, about 80% specificity).

The V gene lost 5 bases and the J gene lost 8 bases, with 12 bases spanning the gap. CDR1 MNHNS and CDR2 SASEGT come from the germline V gene. The CDR3 is 12 amino acids. Many counts were recorded for this clonotype. Its antigen is as yet unknown. Using RNA transcripts, the TCR beta CDR3 regions were amplified. HTBI-primed first-round RT-PCR preceded second-round multiplex PCR. TCRdb used MiXCR to reprocess the multiplex PCR reads, holding one entry per CDR3 protein. Of 350,000 to 450,000 distinct CDR3 sequences listed, approximately 20% are singletons. Other autoimmune disease, uncontrolled infection, pregnancy and lactation led to exclusion. Diagnosis was based on clinical symptoms, serum thyroxine, TRAb, thyroid ultrasound and orbital computed tomography.

The rearrangement joins TRBV6-1 to TRBJ1-1; D is uncertain. The receptor was derived from a woman aged 18 to 35 with Graves' ophthalmopathy. Sequences were obtained from peripheral blood. CDR3 nucleotides: TGTGCCAGCAGTCTAGCCCTTATGGAAGCTTTCTTT. This translates into CASSLALMEAFF.